This note documents a single T cell receptor (beta chain) sequence. Its cognate antigen is unknown. These data come from a study of T cell repertoires in cytomegalovirus infection. Across the whole study: An indication of both CMV infection and matching HLA type came from public TCR beta signatures.

Between the trimmed V and J ends, which lost 5 bases and 4 bases, there was a span of 8 bases. The CDR3 sequence is 13 residues long. From germline, CDR1 is SGHVS and CDR2 FQNEAQ. TCRdb called the reads again in MiXCR, with one record for every CDR3 protein. The repertoire holds approximately 110,000 distinct CDR3 sequences, with more than 25% as singletons. The TCR sequence derives from a human donor in good health (CMV status not recorded). Some clones in this sample may be carry-over from other donors' samples. Source: CD8+ T cells from cultured PBMCs, taken from culture after CMV antigen stimulation. The chain is built from TRBV7-8 and TRBJ2-2; TRBD2 is a possible D gene (5 bases). Here the CDR3 DNA reads TGTGCCAGCAGCAGCGGACCCACCGGGGAGCTGTTTTTT. This sequence encodes CASSSGPTGELFF.